A selection of T cell receptor beta chains follows, all from one sample in a study of beta chain features in type 1 diabetes. The data were produced by immunoSEQ multiplex PCR, yet TCRdb's version contains in-frame clones alone and is incomplete. The table lists under 300,000 clones, approximately 15% of them singletons. The sample consisted of naive CD4+ T cells from blood. These receptors all stem from a man aged 30 to 39 with type 1 diabetes. CDR3s include the opening cysteine and the closing phenylalanine or tryptophan. The D gene is left open where the match is weak. The size of a clone is reported for some rows only, either as once, few or many, or as a class for expanded clones.

size	V	J	D	CDR3	DNA
-	TRBV29-1	TRBJ1-1	-	CSVARVGFPNTEAFF	TGCAGCGTTGCCAGGGTAGGGTTTCCGAACACTGAAGCTTTCTTT
-	TRBV2	TRBJ1-1	-	CASRGDSLTEAFF	TGTGCCAGCAGGGGTGACAGCCTCACTGAAGCTTTCTTT
few	TRBV5-4	TRBJ2-1	TRBD2	CASSSLLAGTYNEQFF	TGTGCCAGCAGCTCTCTGCTAGCGGGGACCTACAATGAGCAGTTCTTC
few	TRBV4-1	TRBJ1-5	-	CASSQVSGPQHF	TGTGCCAGCAGCCAAGTCAGCGGACCCCAGCATTTT
-	TRBV6-5	TRBJ2-7	-	CASSYSKQSYEQYF	TGTGCCAGCAGTTACTCGAAACAATCCTACGAGCAGTACTTC
few	TRBV7-9	TRBJ1-1	-	CASSLTGNTEAFF	TGTGCCAGCAGCTTGACGGGGAACACTGAAGCTTTCTTT
few	TRBV23-1	TRBJ1-1	TRBD1	CASRPTGINTEAFF	TGCGCCAGCAGGCCGACAGGGATTAACACTGAAGCTTTCTTT
-	TRBV7-9	TRBJ1-1	TRBD1	CASSSRQGRNTEAFF	TGTGCCAGCAGCTCCAGACAGGGGCGAAACACTGAAGCTTTCTTT
few	TRBV11-1	TRBJ2-7	TRBD2	CASSQGTSGTYEQYF	TGTGCCAGCAGCCAAGGGACTAGCGGGACCTACGAGCAGTACTTC
few	TRBV11-2	TRBJ2-7	-	CASSLGYRSSYEQYF	TGTGCCAGCAGCTTAGGCTACAGGAGCTCCTACGAGCAGTACTTC
-	TRBV13	TRBJ2-1	TRBD2	CASSLTGGPGEQFF	TGTGCCAGCAGCTTAACGGGGGGGCCGGGTGAGCAGTTCTTC
-	TRBV7-9	TRBJ2-7	-	CASSLGTGNINHEQYF	TGTGCCAGCAGCTTAGGAACAGGGAACATAAACCACGAGCAGTACTTC
few	TRBV4-1	TRBJ2-1	-	CASSQSPGLSVNEQFF	TGCGCCAGCAGCCAATCCCCGGGACTCTCGGTCAATGAGCAGTTCTTC
-	TRBV2	TRBJ2-7	-	CALVGGPGSYEQYF	TGTGCCCTTGTTGGCGGGCCGGGCTCCTACGAGCAGTACTTC
few	TRBV7-2	TRBJ2-3	TRBD2	CASSSGLAGGDTQYF	TGTGCCAGCAGCTCAGGACTAGCGGGAGGAGATACGCAGTATTTT
few	TRBV5-1	TRBJ2-2	TRBD2	CASSLVAGNTGELFF	TGCGCCAGCAGCTTGGTAGCGGGAAACACCGGGGAGCTGTTTTTT
-	TRBV29-1	TRBJ2-1	-	CSGTRGASYNEQFF	TGCAGCGGCACTCGGGGGGCCTCCTACAATGAGCAGTTCTTC
-	TRBV5-1	TRBJ2-7	TRBD1	CASSHGQGLYEQYF	TGCGCCAGCAGCCATGGACAGGGGTTGTACGAGCAGTACTTC
-	TRBV9	TRBJ2-2	TRBD2	CASSKRETGELFF	TGTGCCAGCAGCAAGCGGGAGACCGGGGAGCTGTTTTTT
few	TRBV9	TRBJ1-2	-	CASSVGQGAGHGYTF	TGTGCCAGCAGCGTAGGGCAAGGGGCCGGTCATGGCTACACCTTC
few	TRBV5-6	TRBJ1-5	-	CASSLGPGGQPQHF	TGTGCCAGCAGCTTGGGGCCGGGAGGCCAGCCCCAGCATTTT